These T cell receptor beta chains were read from a single sample in a study of Ad26.COV2.S vaccination and SARS-CoV-2 variants. The protocol was immunoSEQ multiplex PCR, while the TCRdb copy is restricted to in-frame clones and leaves out a portion. The data show nearly 95,000 clones, approximately 82% seen once. The specimen comprised peripheral blood, sampled after recovery from COVID-19. Receptors originate from a human donor who had recovered from COVID-19. The CDR3 runs from the conserved cysteine through the conserved F or W. D genes are given only for firm matches. Where a row states a size, it is once, few, many or the class of an expanded clone; other rows omit it.

J gene: TRBJ2-3; clone size: once; V gene: TRBV11-3; D gene: -; CDR3 length: 17; CDR3 DNA: TGTGCCAGCAGCTCTGGTGGGGCAAACGACGGCACAGATACGCAGTATTTT; CDR3 protein: CASSSGGANDGTDTQYF
J gene: TRBJ2-2; clone size: -; V gene: TRBV9; D gene: TRBD2; CDR3 length: 15; CDR3 DNA: TGTGCCAGCAGCGTAGCGGGACTAAACACCGGGGAGCTGTTTTTT; CDR3 protein: CASSVAGLNTGELFF
J gene: TRBJ1-4; clone size: -; V gene: TRBV6-1; D gene: -; CDR3 length: 13; CDR3 DNA: TGTGCCAGCAGTGAACTCCGGGACACGGCCCTGTTTTTT; CDR3 protein: CASSELRDTALFF
J gene: TRBJ1-4; clone size: -; V gene: TRBV25-1; D gene: TRBD1; CDR3 length: 14; CDR3 DNA: TGTGCCAGCAGTGGGGACAGGGTTAAGGAAAAACTGTTTTTT; CDR3 protein: CASSGDRVKEKLFF
J gene: TRBJ2-7; clone size: once; V gene: TRBV28; D gene: TRBD2; CDR3 length: 18; CDR3 DNA: TGTGCCAGCAGTGTCATTCCGGGGAAGCGGGGGCCAGGATCCGAGCAGTACTTC; CDR3 protein: CASSVIPGKRGPGSEQYF
J gene: TRBJ1-5; clone size: few; V gene: TRBV18; D gene: -; CDR3 length: 16; CDR3 DNA: TGTGCCAGCTCACCACGGGGGCAGGGAGGTAATCAGCCCCAGCATTTT; CDR3 protein: CASSPRGQGGNQPQHF
J gene: TRBJ2-7; clone size: -; V gene: TRBV7-9; D gene: -; CDR3 length: 14; CDR3 DNA: TGTGCCAGCAGCTTAGGCTCCCTACTGGGCGAGCAGTACTTC; CDR3 protein: CASSLGSLLGEQYF
J gene: TRBJ2-7; clone size: -; V gene: TRBV7-2; D gene: TRBD1; CDR3 length: 14; CDR3 DNA: TGTGCCAGCAGCTCGACAGGGTATTCCTACGAGCAGTACTTC; CDR3 protein: CASSSTGYSYEQYF
J gene: TRBJ2-7; clone size: -; V gene: TRBV7-9; D gene: -; CDR3 length: 11; CDR3 DNA: TGTGCCAGCAGCTACGGACAGGAGCAGTACTTC; CDR3 protein: CASSYGQEQYF
J gene: TRBJ2-3; clone size: -; V gene: TRBV5-4; D gene: -; CDR3 length: 15; CDR3 DNA: TGTGCCAGCAGCTTGGACCCTACCCGCACAGATACGCAGTATTTT; CDR3 protein: CASSLDPTRTDTQYF
J gene: TRBJ1-5; clone size: -; V gene: TRBV7-9; D gene: -; CDR3 length: 12; CDR3 DNA: TGTGCCAGCAGCTTAGAGTATCAGCCCCAGCATTTT; CDR3 protein: CASSLEYQPQHF
J gene: TRBJ2-1; clone size: -; V gene: TRBV9; D gene: -; CDR3 length: 16; CDR3 DNA: TGTGCCAGCAGCGGACCAGATAACAGGGTTTACAATGAGCAGTTCTTC; CDR3 protein: CASSGPDNRVYNEQFF
J gene: TRBJ1-1; clone size: -; V gene: TRBV7-6; D gene: -; CDR3 length: 14; CDR3 DNA: TGTGCCAGCAGCTTAGCTCTGGAGAACACTGAAGCTTTCTTT; CDR3 protein: CASSLALENTEAFF
J gene: TRBJ2-3; clone size: -; V gene: TRBV5-6; D gene: -; CDR3 length: 12; CDR3 DNA: TGTGCCAGCAGCCTAAGCACAGATACGCAGTATTTT; CDR3 protein: CASSLSTDTQYF
J gene: TRBJ1-1; clone size: -; V gene: TRBV5-1; D gene: -; CDR3 length: 14; CDR3 DNA: TGCGCCAGCAGCCCGGGGACGGGTTACACTGAAGCTTTCTTT; CDR3 protein: CASSPGTGYTEAFF
J gene: TRBJ2-2; clone size: -; V gene: TRBV29-1; D gene: -; CDR3 length: 12; CDR3 DNA: TGCAGCGGACAGGCCAGGCTCGGGGAGCTGTTTTTT; CDR3 protein: CSGQARLGELFF
J gene: TRBJ1-2; clone size: once; V gene: TRBV5-1; D gene: -; CDR3 length: 13; CDR3 DNA: TGCGCCAGCAGCTTGGAGGGATTAAGTGGCTACACCTTC; CDR3 protein: CASSLEGLSGYTF